Reported below is one TCR beta chain. The CDR3 sequence is 11 residues long. The V gene lost 4 bases and the J gene lost 6 bases, with 7 bases spanning the gap. Germline-derived CDR1 and CDR2 are MNHEY and SMNVEV (reference sequence). These data are taken from a study of shared clonotypes between healthy human individuals. Generated by immunoSEQ multiplex PCR, the TCRdb table keeps only in-frame clones and is missing some. This table holds some 550,000 clones, roughly 97% found once. The receptor was isolated from a woman in her twenties or thirties in good health. The source material was naive CD4+ T cells sorted from blood. Subset in this sample: CD45RA+ positively selected. This chain links TRBV27 with TRBJ2-7, with D possibly TRBD1 on 6 matching bases. CDR3 region: CASSSQGEQYF. The CDR3 nucleotides read TGTGCCAGCAGTTCACAGGGCGAGCAGTACTTC.